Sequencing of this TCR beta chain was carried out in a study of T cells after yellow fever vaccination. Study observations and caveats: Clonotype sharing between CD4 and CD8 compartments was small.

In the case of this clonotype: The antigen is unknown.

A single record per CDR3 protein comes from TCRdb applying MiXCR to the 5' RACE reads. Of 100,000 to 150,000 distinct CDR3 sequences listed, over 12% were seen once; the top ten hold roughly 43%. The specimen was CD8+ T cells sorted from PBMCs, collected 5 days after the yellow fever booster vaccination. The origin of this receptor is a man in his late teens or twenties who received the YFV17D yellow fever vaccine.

In DNA form, the CDR3 reads TGTGCCAGCCGGCGGGGGCCAACAGATACGCAGTATTTT. It specifies CASRRGPTDTQYF. J is TRBJ2-3 and V is TRBV12-3 or TRBV12-4, with D possibly TRBD2 on 7 matching bases. This CDR3 is 13 amino acids long. V was clipped by 8 bases and J by 3 bases, with 12 bases between them.